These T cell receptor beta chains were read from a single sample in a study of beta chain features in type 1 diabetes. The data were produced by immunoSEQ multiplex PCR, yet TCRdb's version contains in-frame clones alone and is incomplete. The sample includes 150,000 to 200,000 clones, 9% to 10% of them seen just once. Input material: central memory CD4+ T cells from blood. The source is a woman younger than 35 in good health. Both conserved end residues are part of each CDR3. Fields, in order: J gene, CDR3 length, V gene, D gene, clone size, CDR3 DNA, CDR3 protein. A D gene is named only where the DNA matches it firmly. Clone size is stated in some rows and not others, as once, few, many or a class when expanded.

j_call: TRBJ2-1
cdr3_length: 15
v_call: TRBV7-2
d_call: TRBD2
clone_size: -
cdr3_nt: TGTGCCAGCAGCTTGCTGGCGGGGGGGCTTAGTGAGCAGTTCTTC
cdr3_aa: CASSLLAGGLSEQFF

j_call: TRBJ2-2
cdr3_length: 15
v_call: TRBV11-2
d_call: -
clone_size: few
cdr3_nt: TGTGCCAGCAGCTCGACCGCAAGAAGCGGCGGGGAGCTGTTTTTT
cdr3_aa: CASSSTARSGGELFF

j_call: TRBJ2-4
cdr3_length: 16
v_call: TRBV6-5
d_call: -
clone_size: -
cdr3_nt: TGTGCCAGCAGTTCCACCCCCCGGGTAGGCAAAAACATTCAGTACTTC
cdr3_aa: CASSSTPRVGKNIQYF

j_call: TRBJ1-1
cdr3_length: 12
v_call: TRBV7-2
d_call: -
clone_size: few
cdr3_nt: TGTGCCAGCAGTCCTCGGACGGGCGGGGCTTTCTTT
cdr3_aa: CASSPRTGGAFF

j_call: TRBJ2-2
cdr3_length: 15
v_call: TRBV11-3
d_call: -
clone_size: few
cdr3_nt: TGTGCCAGCAGCTTAGCGGAGATAGACACCGGGGAGCTGTTTTTT
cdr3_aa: CASSLAEIDTGELFF

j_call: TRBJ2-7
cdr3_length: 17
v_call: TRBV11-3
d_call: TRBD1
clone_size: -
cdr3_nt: TGTGCCAGCAGTTTCCGAGGTCCGAGGGACAGATCCTACGAGCAGTACTTC
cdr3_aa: CASSFRGPRDRSYEQYF

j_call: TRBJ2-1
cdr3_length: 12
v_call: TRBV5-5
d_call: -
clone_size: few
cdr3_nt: TGTGCCAGCAGCCTGACTAACAATGAGCAGTTCTTC
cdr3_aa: CASSLTNNEQFF

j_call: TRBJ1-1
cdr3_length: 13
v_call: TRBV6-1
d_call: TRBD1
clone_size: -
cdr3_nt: TGTGCCAGCACCCGACAGGGGGAGAGTGAAGCTTTCTTT
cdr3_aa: CASTRQGESEAFF

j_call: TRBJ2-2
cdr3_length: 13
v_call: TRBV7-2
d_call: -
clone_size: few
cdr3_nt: TGTGCCAGCAGCGTAGACAGGCCCGGGGAGCTGTTTTTT
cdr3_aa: CASSVDRPGELFF

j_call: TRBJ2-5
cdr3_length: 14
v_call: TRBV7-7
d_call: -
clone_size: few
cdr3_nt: TGTGCTAGCAGCTTACAGGAGGGGCAAGAGACCCAGTACTTC
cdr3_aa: CASSLQEGQETQYF

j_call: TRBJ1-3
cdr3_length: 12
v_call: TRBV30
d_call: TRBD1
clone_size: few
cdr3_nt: TGTGCCTGGAGCGGACCGGGACAGGGGGGATATTTT
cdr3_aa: CAWSGPGQGGYF

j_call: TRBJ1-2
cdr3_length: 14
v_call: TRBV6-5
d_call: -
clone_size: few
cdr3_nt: TGTGCCAGCAGTTACAGCGGGACGACCTATGGCTACACCTTC
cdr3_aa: CASSYSGTTYGYTF

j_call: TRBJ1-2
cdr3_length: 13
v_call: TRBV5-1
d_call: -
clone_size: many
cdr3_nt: TGCGCCAGCAGCTCAGAGGGTAACTATGGCTACACCTTC
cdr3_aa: CASSSEGNYGYTF

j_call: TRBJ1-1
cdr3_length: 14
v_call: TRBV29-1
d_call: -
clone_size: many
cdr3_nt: TGCAGTTCGGGGACTGGGACCAGTAACACTGAAGCTTTCTTT
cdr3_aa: CSSGTGTSNTEAFF

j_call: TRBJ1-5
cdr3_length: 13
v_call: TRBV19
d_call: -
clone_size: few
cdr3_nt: TGTGCCAGTTCTGGACAGCTCAATCAGCCCCAGCATTTT
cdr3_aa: CASSGQLNQPQHF

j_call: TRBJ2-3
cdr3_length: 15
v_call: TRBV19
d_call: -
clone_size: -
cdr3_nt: TGTGCCAGTAGTCCGAGGACTACTAGCACAGATACGCAGTATTTT
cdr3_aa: CASSPRTTSTDTQYF

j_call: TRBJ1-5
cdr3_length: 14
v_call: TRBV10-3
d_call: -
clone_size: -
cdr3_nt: TGTGCCATCAGTGAGCCGGGGGTTCAAGGGCCCCAGCATTTT
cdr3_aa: CAISEPGVQGPQHF

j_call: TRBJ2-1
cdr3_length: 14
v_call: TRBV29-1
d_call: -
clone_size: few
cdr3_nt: TGCAGCGTTTCACAGCGGGCGCTTAACAATGAGCAGTTCTTC
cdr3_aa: CSVSQRALNNEQFF

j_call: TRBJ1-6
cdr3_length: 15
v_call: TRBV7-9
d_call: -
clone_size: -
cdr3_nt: TGTGCCAGCAGCTTAGATCGGGCAGGGCAATCACCCCTCCACTTT
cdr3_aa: CASSLDRAGQSPLHF

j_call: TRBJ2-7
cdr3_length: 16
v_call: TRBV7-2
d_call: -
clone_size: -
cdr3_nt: TGTGCCAGCAGCTCTGGGGGGACGCAGGTCTCCTACGAGCAGTACTTC
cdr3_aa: CASSSGGTQVSYEQYF

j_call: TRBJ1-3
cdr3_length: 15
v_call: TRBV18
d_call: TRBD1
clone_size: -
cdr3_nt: TGTGCCAGCTCACCGGGACAGGGAGCTGGAAACACCATATATTTT
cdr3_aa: CASSPGQGAGNTIYF

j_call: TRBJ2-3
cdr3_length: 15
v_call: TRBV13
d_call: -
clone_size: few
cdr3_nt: TGTGCCAGCAGCCGCCGTGGAGCGGGCACAGATACGCAGTATTTT
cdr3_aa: CASSRRGAGTDTQYF

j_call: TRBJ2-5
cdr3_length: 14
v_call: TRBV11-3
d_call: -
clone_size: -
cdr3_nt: TGTGCCAGCAGCTTAGGGGCCCGAGGGGAGACCCAGTACTTC
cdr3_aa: CASSLGARGETQYF

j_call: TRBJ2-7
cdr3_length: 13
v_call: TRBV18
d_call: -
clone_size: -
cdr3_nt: TGTGCCAGCTCACCCGGCAGGGCCTACGAGCAGTACTTC
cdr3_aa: CASSPGRAYEQYF

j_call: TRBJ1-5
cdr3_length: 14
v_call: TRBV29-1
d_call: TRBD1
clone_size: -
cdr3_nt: TGCAGCGTTGGTGGGACAGGACACAATCAGCCCCAGCATTTT
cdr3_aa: CSVGGTGHNQPQHF

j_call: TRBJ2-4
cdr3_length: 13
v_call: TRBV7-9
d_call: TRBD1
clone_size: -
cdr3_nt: TGTGCCAGCAGCTCGGGACAGAAAAACATTCAGTACTTC
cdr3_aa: CASSSGQKNIQYF

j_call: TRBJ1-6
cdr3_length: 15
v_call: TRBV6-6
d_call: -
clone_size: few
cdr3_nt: TGTGCCAGCAGACTCTCCCTAGGGGGAAGGTCACCCCTCCACTTT
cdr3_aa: CASRLSLGGRSPLHF

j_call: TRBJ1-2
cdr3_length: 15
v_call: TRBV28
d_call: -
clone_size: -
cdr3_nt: TGTGCCAGCAGTTTAGGGGGGGGGACGTCATACGGCTACACCTTC
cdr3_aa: CASSLGGGTSYGYTF

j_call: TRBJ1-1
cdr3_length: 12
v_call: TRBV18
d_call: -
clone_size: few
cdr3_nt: TGTGCCAGCTCACCATTGGGGCGGGAAGGTTTCTTT
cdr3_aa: CASSPLGREGFF

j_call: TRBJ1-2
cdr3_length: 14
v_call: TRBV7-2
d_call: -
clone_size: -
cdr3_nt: TGTGCCAGCAGCTCCCAGGGTGTGAAGGATGGCTACACCTTC
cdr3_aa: CASSSQGVKDGYTF

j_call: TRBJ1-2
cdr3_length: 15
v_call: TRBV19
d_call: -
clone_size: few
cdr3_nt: TGTGCCAGTAGTATGGGTAAGAGGCAGCCCTATGGCTACACCTTC
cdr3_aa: CASSMGKRQPYGYTF

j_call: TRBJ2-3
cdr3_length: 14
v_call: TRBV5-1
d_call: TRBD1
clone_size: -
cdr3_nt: TGCGCCAGCAGCCCCTCGGGGACAGGGGATACGCAGTATTTT
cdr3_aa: CASSPSGTGDTQYF

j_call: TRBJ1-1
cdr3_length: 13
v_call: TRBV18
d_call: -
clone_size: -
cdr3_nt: TGTGCCAGCTCACCTTCTCAGGGGTCGGTAGCTTTCTTT
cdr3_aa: CASSPSQGSVAFF

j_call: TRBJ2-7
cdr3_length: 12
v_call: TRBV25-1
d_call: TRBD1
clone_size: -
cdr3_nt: TGTGCCAACCCGACAGGGGCCCACGAGCAGTACTTC
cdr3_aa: CANPTGAHEQYF

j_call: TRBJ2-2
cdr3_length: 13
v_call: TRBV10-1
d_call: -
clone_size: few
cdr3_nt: TGCGCCAGCAGTGAAGGAGGGTCCGGGGAGCTGTTTTTT
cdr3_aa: CASSEGGSGELFF

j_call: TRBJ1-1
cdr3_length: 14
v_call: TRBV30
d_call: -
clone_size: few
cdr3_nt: TGTGCCTGGAGTTGGGACAATAACCTCCTTGAAGCTTTCTTT
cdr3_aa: CAWSWDNNLLEAFF

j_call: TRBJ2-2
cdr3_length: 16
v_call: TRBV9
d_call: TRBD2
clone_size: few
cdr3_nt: TGTGCCAGCACACTAGCGGGAGGGCCGAACACCGGGGAGCTGTTTTTT
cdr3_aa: CASTLAGGPNTGELFF

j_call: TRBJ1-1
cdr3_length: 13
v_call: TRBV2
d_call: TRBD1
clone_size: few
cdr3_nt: TGTGCCAGCGGGGGACAGATGAACACTGAAGCTTTCTTT
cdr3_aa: CASGGQMNTEAFF